The 30 T cell receptor beta chains listed next were all sequenced from one sample in a study of T-cell reconstitution after alpha-beta-depleted transplantation in children. Unique molecular identifiers featured in how the TCRbeta library was prepared. A single record per CDR3 protein comes from TCRdb applying MiXCR to the PCR reads. The data contain about 420,000 distinct CDR3 sequences, roughly 16% of them seen just once; the ten biggest clones take up under 30%. The sequences come from PBMCs, mostly from graft donor cells, collected 360 days after TCRalphabeta/CD19-depleted stem cell transplant. These receptors originate from a boy under two years old who had a stem cell transplant for Wiskott-Aldrich syndrome, so the T cells may come from the graft donor.

This chain joins TRBV12-3 or TRBV12-4 and TRBJ2-5, with 12 positions matching TRBD2. The junction had 6 bases not matched to a gene; V was cut back by 3 bases and J by 4 bases. The CDR3 loop spans 16 amino acids. This CDR3 is CASSLGLAGSIETQYF. The CDR3 region has the DNA TGTGCCAGCAGTTTGGGACTAGCGGGCAGTATAGAGACCCAGTACTTC.

This clonotype was observed a handful of times. The V call is TRBV7-7, the J call TRBJ2-1, with 8 bases identical to TRBD1. V shed 4 bases, J shed 0 bases, and the junction held 5 bases outside the gene matches. The germline gives CDR1 SSHAT, CDR2 FNYEAQ (reference sequence). The CDR3 extends over 16 amino acids. CDR3 loop: CASSSGTGRSYNEQFF. The CDR3 DNA reads as TGTGCCAGCAGCTCCGGGACAGGTCGCTCCTACAATGAGCAGTTCTTC.

The V gene is TRBV7-3, the J gene TRBJ2-7; 8 nucleotides agree with TRBD2. The CDR3 loop spans 19 amino acids. Germline V gene lookup returns CDR1 SGHTA and CDR2 FQGTGA. The junction had 15 bases not matched to a gene; V was cut back by 0 bases and J by 2 bases. CDR3 residues: CASSLTPWRQRGPTYEQYF. The CDR3 DNA is TGTGCCAGCAGCTTAACCCCCTGGAGGCAGCGGGGGCCAACCTACGAGCAGTACTTC. Full variable domain (missing parts from reference TRBV7-3 and TRBJ2-7): GAGVSQTPSNKVTEKGKYVELRCDPISGHTALYWYRQSLGQGPEFLIYFQGTGAADDSGLPNDRFFAVRPEGSVSTLKIQRTERGDSAVYLCASSLTPWRQRGPTYEQYFGPGTRLTVT.

The V and J genes are TRBV29-1 and TRBJ2-1, with TRBD2 as a possible D gene (6 bases). The CDR3 length is 15 residues. CDR1 is SQVTM and CDR2 is ANQGSEA in the germline V gene. With 2 bases removed from V and 5 bases from J, the gap between germline ends came to 16 bases. The CDR3 is CSVERTIYRNNEQFF. In DNA, the CDR3 is TGCAGCGTTGAAAGGACTATCTATAGGAACAATGAGCAGTTCTTC.

V is TRBV12-3 or TRBV12-4 and J is TRBJ2-1, with TRBD1 identical over 7 bases. The CDR3 covers 17 residues. The trim removed 2 bases at V and 5 bases at J, leaving 12 bases unmatched. CDR3 residues: CASSLRGQGRVNNEQFF. The DNA of the CDR3 is TGTGCCAGCAGTTTAAGGGGGCAGGGTAGGGTCAACAATGAGCAGTTCTTC.

This chain connects TRBV7-8 to TRBJ2-2; the D is unclear. This CDR3 is 14 amino acids long. Between the trimmed V and J ends, which lost 2 bases and 3 bases, there was a span of 7 bases. Per germline, CDR1 SGHVS and CDR2 FQNEAQ. The CDR3 sequence: CASSLFLDTGELFF. DNA of the CDR3: TGTGCCAGCAGCTTATTTTTGGACACCGGGGAGCTGTTTTTT.

The rearrangement joins TRBV10-3 to TRBJ2-1; D is ambiguous. Between the trimmed V and J ends, which lost 4 bases and 7 bases, there was a span of 11 bases. There are 13 residues in the CDR3. CDR1 and CDR2 (germline): ENHRY, SYGVKD. CDR3 DNA sequence: TGTGCCATCAGTGGGTCGGATTGGAATGAGCAGTTCTTC. Its translation is CAISGSDWNEQFF.

The V call is TRBV9, the J call TRBJ2-1; D uncertain. Deletions cut 7 bases from V and 3 bases from J, with 11 bases between. The CDR3 extends over 13 amino acids. Germline loops: CDR1 SGDLS, CDR2 YYNGEE. The CDR3 DNA is TGTGCCAGCGGGTCCCCTCTCTACAATGAGCAGTTCTTC. Protein: CASGSPLYNEQFF.

This clonotype occurred a few times. This chain joins TRBV12-3 or TRBV12-4 and TRBJ2-2; TRBD2 agrees at 14 bases. V lost 6 bases to trimming and J lost 1 base; unmatched junction nucleotides: 13. The CDR3 runs to 20 residues. The CDR3 DNA follows: TGTGCCAGCAGACCCCCAACCGGACTAGCGGGAGGATTGAACACCGGGGAGCTGTTTTTT. Translating gives CASRPPTGLAGGLNTGELFF.

This clonotype was counted between two and nine times. V is TRBV3-1 and J is TRBJ2-1, with D uncertain. The CDR3 runs 15 residues. The V end lost 4 bases, the J end lost 4 bases, and 14 bases lay between the germline ends. The germline V gene encodes CDR1 LGHDT and CDR2 YNNKEL (reference sequence). In DNA, the CDR3 is TGTGCCAGCAGCCGCCAAGGGCTTGGTTACAATGAGCAGTTCTTC. It specifies CASSRQGLGYNEQFF.

V and J are TRBV6-5 and TRBJ2-7; TRBD2 aligns across 7 bases. The trim removed 4 bases at V and 0 bases at J, leaving 12 bases unmatched. Germline values: CDR1 MNHEY, CDR2 SVGAGI. This CDR3 is built from 17 residues. The CDR3 sequence is CASSFGRTPSPSYEQYF. In DNA, the CDR3 is TGTGCCAGCAGTTTCGGGAGGACCCCCTCCCCCTCCTACGAGCAGTACTTC.

This chain connects TRBV11-1 to TRBJ2-1; TRBD1 might be the D (5 bases). Germline V gene data show CDR1 as SGHAT and CDR2 as FQDESV (reference sequence). V lost 3 bases and J lost 7, with 25 bases in between. The CDR3 is 18 amino acids. The CDR3 nucleotides read TGTGCCAGCAGCTTGGCTAGGGCAGGGAATTATTTCCGGAATGAGCAGTTCTTC. Its protein is CASSLARAGNYFRNEQFF. The whole variable domain, remainder taken from reference TRBV11-1 and TRBJ2-1, is EAEVAQSPRYKITEKSQAVAFWCDPISGHATLYWYRQILGQGPELLVQFQDESVVDDSQLPKDRFSAERLKGVDSTLKIQPAELGDSAMYLCASSLARAGNYFRNEQFFGPGTRLTVL.

The chain joins TRBV7-6 to TRBJ2-1; D is perhaps TRBD2 (6 bases). V dropped 1 base and J dropped 1 base, with 14 bases sitting between them. Germline values: CDR1 SGHVS, CDR2 FNYEAQ. The CDR3 is made up of 17 amino acids. As DNA, the CDR3 is TGTGCCAGCAGCTTAGAACATGGAGGGAGGTCCTACAATGAGCAGTTCTTC. As protein: CASSLEHGGRSYNEQFF.

This clonotype was seen a few times. The chain employs TRBV5-5 and TRBJ2-1, with 8 positions matching TRBD1. Germline lookup yields CDR1 SGHKS and CDR2 YYEKEE (reference sequence). V gave up 5 bases and J gave up 0 bases; unmatched junction bases: 13. The CDR3 sequence is 18 residues long. The CDR3 here is CASSSDRVTSLSYNEQFF. DNA for the CDR3: TGTGCCAGCAGTTCGGACAGGGTCACCTCCCTCTCCTACAATGAGCAGTTCTTC.

A few counts support this clonotype. The rearrangement links TRBV12-3 or TRBV12-4 to TRBJ2-5; unclear D gene. The CDR3 spans 13 residues. V was pared by 0 bases and J by 4 bases, with 6 bases between. CDR3 coding DNA: TGTGCCAGCAGTTTAGCGGTCCCAGAGACCCAGTACTTC. Protein product: CASSLAVPETQYF.

This chain links TRBV5-1 with TRBJ2-2; D is ambiguous. V shed 4 bases and J shed 5 bases, with 15 bases lying between them. Germline lookup yields CDR1 SGHRS and CDR2 YFSETQ. CDR3 size: 15 residues. The CDR3 reads CASSPLGRRTGELFF. CDR3 coding DNA: TGCGCCAGCAGCCCCCTGGGCCGACGGACCGGGGAGCTGTTTTTT.

The rearrangement uses TRBV12-3 or TRBV12-4 and TRBJ2-1; D possibly matches TRBD1 or TRBD2 (6 bases each). Trimming stripped 7 bases from V and 8 bases from J, with 15 bases between. The CDR3 has 13 residues. CDR3 DNA sequence: TGTGCCAGCACCCGAAACGGGGGCTATGAGCAGTTCTTC. Translated, it gives CASTRNGGYEQFF.

The rearrangement joins TRBV10-3 to TRBJ2-1; 8 bases are a match to TRBD2. V lost 5 bases to trimming and J lost 0 bases; unmatched junction nucleotides: 6. Germline-derived CDR1 and CDR2 are ENHRY and SYGVKD. The CDR3 covers 16 residues. The CDR3 coding sequence is TGTGCCATCAGTTACTTAAGCGGGAGCTCCTACAATGAGCAGTTCTTC. Amino acid sequence: CAISYLSGSSYNEQFF.

This clonotype was detected only a few times. This chain links TRBV10-3 with TRBJ1-5, with D maybe TRBD1 (5 bases). CDR3 length equals 15 residues. Germline CDR1 is ENHRY and CDR2 is SYGVKD. Trimming took 10 bases from V and 0 from J, leaving 16 bases between them. Here the CDR3 DNA reads TGTGCCACGGGGCTGCAAGCCGGTAGCAATCAGCCCCAGCATTTT. Encoded protein: CATGLQAGSNQPQHF.

This clonotype came up a few times. V usage is TRBV5-5 and J usage is TRBJ1-5; D gene unclear. Per germline, CDR1 SGHKS and CDR2 YYEKEE (reference sequence). This CDR3 contains 17 residues. The germline V and J ends were trimmed by 0 bases and 2 bases, with 15 bases remaining between them. CDR3: CASSLEGRRLGNQPQHF. DNA for the CDR3: TGTGCCAGCAGCTTGGAAGGCCGAAGGTTGGGCAATCAGCCCCAGCATTTT.

The rearrangement uses TRBV6-2 or TRBV6-3 and TRBJ2-2; no clear D. V lost 2 bases, J lost 8 bases, and 18 bases lay in between. The CDR3 has 16 amino acids. From germline, CDR1 is MNHEY and CDR2 SVGEGT. The CDR3 loop is CASSYGFGYSRGELFF. The CDR3 coding sequence is TGTGCCAGCAGTTACGGGTTCGGGTATTCGAGAGGGGAGCTGTTTTTT.

This clonotype came up a few times. The chain couples TRBV3-1 to TRBJ1-1; D possibly corresponds to TRBD1 (5 bases). This CDR3 spans 15 amino acids. Germline CDR1 LGHDT, CDR2 YNNKEL (reference sequence). V was cut by 5 bases and J by 4 bases, with 17 bases left in between. The CDR3 coding sequence is TGTGCCAGCAGCGACTGGGGACGGGCGGGCACTGAAGCTTTCTTT. It yields the protein CASSDWGRAGTEAFF.

This clonotype came up a few times. The V call is TRBV15, the J call TRBJ1-2; no definite D call. Germline-derived CDR1 and CDR2 are LNHNV and YYDKDF (reference sequence). The length of the CDR3 is 13 residues. V was shortened by 5 bases and J by 2 bases, with 9 bases between the two germline ends. CDR3 sequence: CATSVDANYGYTF. In DNA form, the CDR3 reads TGTGCCACCAGCGTCGACGCAAACTATGGCTACACCTTC.

In this sample, this clonotype turned up a few times. The V gene is TRBV5-1, the J gene TRBJ2-1; TRBD1 is a possible D gene (6 bases). The CDR3 covers 14 residues. The germline V gene encodes CDR1 SGHRS and CDR2 YFSETQ. With 4 bases removed from V and 4 bases from J, the gap between germline ends came to 12 bases. CDR3 protein: CASSAGVGYNEQFF. The DNA for the CDR3 is TGCGCCAGCAGCGCAGGGGTGGGTTACAATGAGCAGTTCTTC.

This clonotype was observed a few times. This chain uses TRBV4-1 with TRBJ2-3; perhaps TRBD2 as D (5 bases). CDR3 length: 13 residues. Germline V gives CDR1 MGHRA, CDR2 YSYEKL. V lost 1 base and J 14 bases, leaving 16 bases between the germline ends. The CDR3 sequence is CASSQVRTFPGYF. DNA of the CDR3: TGCGCCAGCAGCCAAGTGCGGACTTTCCCGGGGTATTTT.

This clonotype turned up a few times. This chain links TRBV29-1 with TRBJ2-7; 8 nucleotides agree with TRBD1. V shed 6 bases and J 3 bases; nucleotides not matched to a gene: 10. This CDR3 is built from 14 residues. Germline V gene sequence: CDR1 SQVTM, CDR2 ANQGSEA. This chain's CDR3 is CSVISGTGLYEQYF. In nucleotides, the CDR3 is TGCAGCGTCATAAGTGGGACAGGTCTCTACGAGCAGTACTTC.

This clonotype occurred a few times. The V call is TRBV4-3, the J call TRBJ2-1; possibly TRBD2 for D (5 bases). The V gene lost 1 base and the J gene lost 7 bases, with 17 bases spanning the gap. The V gene's germline CDR1 is LGHNA and CDR2 YSLEER. CDR3 length: 16 residues. The CDR3 sequence is CASSQVAGLLLNEQFF. In nucleotides, the CDR3 is TGCGCCAGCAGCCAAGTTGCAGGACTTCTCCTAAATGAGCAGTTCTTC.

The rearrangement uses TRBV18 and TRBJ1-1, with D maybe TRBD1 (6 bases). Germline CDR1 is KGHSH and CDR2 is LQKENI. CDR3 length equals 14 residues. Trimming took 3 bases from V and 3 from J, leaving 11 bases between them. CDR3 amino acids: CASSPTTGDTEAFF. The DNA for the CDR3 is TGTGCCAGCTCACCTACGACAGGAGACACTGAAGCTTTCTTT. Drawing the rest from reference TRBV18 and TRBJ1-1, the complete variable domain is NAGVMQNPRHLVRRRGQEARLRCSPMKGHSHVYWYRQLPEEGLKFMVYLQKENIIDESGMPKERFSAEFPKEGPSILRIQQVVRGDSAAYFCASSPTTGDTEAFFGQGTRLTVV.

The V call is TRBV4-2, the J call TRBJ1-1, with D unresolved. Trimming pared 4 bases from V and 1 base from J, leaving 4 bases between. Germline V gene sequence: CDR1 LGHNA, CDR2 YNFKEQ. The CDR3 runs to 12 residues. The CDR3 region is CASSRANTEAFF. For the CDR3, the DNA is TGTGCCAGCAGCCGAGCGAACACTGAAGCTTTCTTT.

This clonotype has ten or more counts. The rearrangement uses TRBV7-9 and TRBJ2-7; TRBD1 or TRBD2 may be the D gene (5 bases each). The length of the CDR3 is 13 residues. V lost 5 bases and J 3 bases, leaving 11 bases between the germline ends. Looked up from germline, CDR1 is SEHNR and CDR2 is FQNEAQ (reference sequence). Here the CDR3 DNA reads TGTGCCAGCAGCCCCGGGACCGGCTACGAGCAGTACTTC. Its translation is CASSPGTGYEQYF.